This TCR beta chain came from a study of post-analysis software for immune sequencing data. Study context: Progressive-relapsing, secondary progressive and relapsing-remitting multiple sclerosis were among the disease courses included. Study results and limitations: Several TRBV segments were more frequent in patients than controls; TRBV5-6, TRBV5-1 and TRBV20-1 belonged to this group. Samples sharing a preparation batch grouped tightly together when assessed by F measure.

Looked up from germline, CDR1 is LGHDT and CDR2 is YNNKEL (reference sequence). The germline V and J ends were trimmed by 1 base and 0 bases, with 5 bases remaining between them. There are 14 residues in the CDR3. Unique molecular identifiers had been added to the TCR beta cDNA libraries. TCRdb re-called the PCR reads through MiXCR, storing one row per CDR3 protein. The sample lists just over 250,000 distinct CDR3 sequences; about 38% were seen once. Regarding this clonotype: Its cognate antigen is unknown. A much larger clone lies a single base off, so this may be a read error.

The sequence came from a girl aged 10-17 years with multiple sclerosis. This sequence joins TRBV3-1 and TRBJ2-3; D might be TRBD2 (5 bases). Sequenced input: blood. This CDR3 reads CASSQGRSTDTQYF. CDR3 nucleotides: TGTGCCAGCAGCCAAGGGAGGAGCACAGATACGCAGTATTTT.